This T cell receptor beta chain emerged from a study of vaccination effects on CD4 cells after COVID-19. The overall study: Samples from a couple of convalescent patients were given 16 days and one week before vaccination.

V was cut by 3 bases and J by 7 bases, with 22 bases left in between. The CDR3 sequence is 17 residues long. Germline V lookup: CDR1 SGHTS, CDR2 YDEGEE. Only in-frame clones appear in the TCRdb table, and some are missing; sequencing was by immunoSEQ multiplex PCR. The table includes tens of thousands of clones, 76% detected once. ViraFEST expansion of antigen-specific CD4+ T cells with viral peptide pools preceded sequencing. On approximately day 9 of culture, CD4+ T cells were separated out. The infection with SARS-CoV-2 (confirmed by PCR) occurred in this person between March and December 2020. Every well housed some 1.8 million PBMC, which grew in culture alongside 8.5 to 10 IU/ml IL-2 and about 10 ug/ml peptides. The negative control culture condition consisted of an HIV-1 Nef peptide pool. On this clone itself: Its antigen is unidentified.

The source material was CD4+ T cells from PBMCs cultured with HIV peptides, sampled before COVID-19 vaccination. Subset of the sample: HIV-1 Nef peptide pool negative control/reference culture. The J gene is TRBJ1-4, the V gene TRBV5-8; possibly TRBD1 for D (6 bases). This TCR derives from a human donor who had a prior SARS-CoV-2 infection. The CDR3 DNA reads TGTGCCAGCAGCTCGACGACGGACGGGGGGCGAGGTGAAAAACTGTTTTTT. Its protein product is CASSSTTDGGRGEKLFF. Combining the CDR3 with reference TRBV5-8 and TRBJ1-4 gives the whole variable domain EAGVTQSPTHLIKTRGQQATLRCSPISGHTSVYWYQQALGLGLQFLLWYDEGEERNRGNFPPRFSGRQFPNYSSELNVNALELEDSALYLCASSSTTDGGRGEKLFFGSGTQLSVL.